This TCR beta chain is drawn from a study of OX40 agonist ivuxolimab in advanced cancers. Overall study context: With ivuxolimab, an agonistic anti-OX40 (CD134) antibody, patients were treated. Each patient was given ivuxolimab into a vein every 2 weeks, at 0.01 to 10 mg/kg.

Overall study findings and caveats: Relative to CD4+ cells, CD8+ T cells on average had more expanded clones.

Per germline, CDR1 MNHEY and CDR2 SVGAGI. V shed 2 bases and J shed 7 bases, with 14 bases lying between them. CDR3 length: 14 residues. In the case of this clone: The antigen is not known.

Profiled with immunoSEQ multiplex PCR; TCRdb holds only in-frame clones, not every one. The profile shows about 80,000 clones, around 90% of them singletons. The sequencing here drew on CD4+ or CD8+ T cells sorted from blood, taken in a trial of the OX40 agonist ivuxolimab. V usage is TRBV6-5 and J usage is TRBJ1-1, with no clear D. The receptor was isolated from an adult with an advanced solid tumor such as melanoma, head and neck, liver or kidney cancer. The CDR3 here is CASSYVGDLREAFF. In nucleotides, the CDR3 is TGTGCCAGCAGTTACGTCGGGGATCTACGTGAAGCTTTCTTT.